Listed below are T cell receptor beta chains from one sample, sequenced in a study of STAT5B mutations in CD4+ large granular lymphocyte leukemia. The table came from immunoSEQ multiplex PCR; TCRdb's copy has only in-frame clones and leaves some out. Among roughly 41,000 clones listed, about 80% were seen once. Source material: CD4+ T cells from blood buffy coats. These receptors all stem from a human donor in good health. Each CDR3 is given with its conserved first and last residue. Clone size, where shown, is once, few, many, or a class for clones that have expanded.

j_call clone_size v_call cdr3_aa
TRBJ2-5 . TRBV5-4 CASSRKLAPEETQYF
TRBJ1-4 . TRBV5-4 CASSLGRSRTTTNEKLFF
TRBJ2-2 . TRBV7-2 CASSRLESGELFF
TRBJ2-2 . TRBV4-1 CASSQERQGRGGTGELFF
TRBJ2-6 . TRBV5-6 CASSYRSGANVLTF
TRBJ2-7 once TRBV6-5 CASSYSMGGSSYEQYF
TRBJ2-6 . TRBV5-1 CASSLEGKSGANVLTF
TRBJ1-5 . TRBV18 CASSNGIANSNQPQHF
TRBJ2-1 . TRBV18 CASGTSHLNEQFF
TRBJ2-7 . TRBV10-3 CAISAGPSYEQYF
TRBJ1-5 few TRBV5-6 CASSSGFYRGQPQHF
TRBJ1-5 few TRBV2 CASSVVDSNQPQHF